The 25 T cell receptor beta chains reported below all come from one sample, sequenced in a study of cytomegalovirus exposure and HLA in healthy donors. In the PCR, 60 Vbeta and 13 Jbeta primers were used. The table came from immunoSEQ multiplex PCR; TCRdb's copy has only in-frame clones and leaves some out. There are about 180,000 clones in the sample; over 70% occur only once, and 2.5% to 3.5% lies in the top ten. Sequencing was done on a sample of PBMCs. The origin of the receptors is a male donor in good health and CMV-seronegative.

V usage is TRBV25-1 and J usage is TRBJ1-1, with D possibly matching TRBD1 (5 bases). The length of the CDR3 is 12 residues. Per germline, CDR1 MGHDK and CDR2 SYGVNS. V was shortened by 6 bases and J by 4 bases, with 9 bases between the two germline ends. CDR3 in amino acids: CASRVGGTEAFF. Here the CDR3 DNA reads TGTGCCAGCAGAGTGGGGGGCACTGAAGCTTTCTTT.

The chain links TRBV9 to TRBJ2-1; 9 bases line up with TRBD2. Trimming at V came to 4 bases and at J to 4 bases, leaving 9 bases not matched to a gene. Germline CDR1 SGDLS, CDR2 YYNGEE. The CDR3 spans 16 residues. DNA for the CDR3: TGTGCCAGCAGCTCTCGGGGCGGGAGGGATTACAATGAGCAGTTCTTC. This encodes CASSSRGGRDYNEQFF.

V usage is TRBV4-1 and J usage is TRBJ2-5; TRBD2 matches at 8 bases. The DNA end lines up better with TRBJ2-7; the J call may be wrong. There are 16 residues in the CDR3. Germline V lookup: CDR1 MGHRA, CDR2 YSYEKL. CDR3 nucleotides: TGCGCCAGCAGCCAATCCTTCGGGGGGGGCTACTACGAGCAGTACTTC. It yields the protein CASSQSFGGGYYEQYF.

This clone appeared a few times. The chain uses TRBV28 and TRBJ1-1; 8 nucleotides match TRBD1. V gave up 5 bases and J gave up 0 bases; unmatched junction bases: 8. Germline-derived CDR1 and CDR2 are MDHEN and SYDVKM. This CDR3 comprises 16 residues. The CDR3 nucleotides are TGTGCCAGCAGTATAGCAACAGGGGGTTTGAACACTGAAGCTTTCTTT. Amino acid sequence: CASSIATGGLNTEAFF. Full variable domain (remainder filled in from reference TRBV28 and TRBJ1-1): DVKVTQSSRYLVKRTGEKVFLECVQDMDHENMFWYRQDPGLGLRLIYFSYDVKMKEKGDIPEGYSVSREKKERFSLILESASTNQTSMYLCASSIATGGLNTEAFFGQGTRLTVV.

The gene calls are TRBV5-1 and TRBJ1-4, with a tentative D call TRBD1 (5 bases). This CDR3 has 15 amino acids. The germline CDR1 and CDR2 sequences are SGHRS and YFSETQ. The germline V and J ends were trimmed by 1 base and 3 bases, with 10 bases remaining between them. CDR3 sequence reads: CASSLRGMANEKLFF. CDR3 in DNA: TGCGCCAGCAGCTTGCGGGGGATGGCTAATGAAAAACTGTTTTTT. The entire variable domain, with the rest obtained from reference TRBV5-1 and TRBJ1-4, is as follows: KAGVTQTPRYLIKTRGQQVTLSCSPISGHRSVSWYQQTPGQGLQFLFEYFSETQRNKGNFPGRFSGRQFSNSRSEMNVSTLELGDSALYLCASSLRGMANEKLFFGSGTQLSVL.

CDR3 protein: CAWEDYGYTF. The CDR3 DNA reads TGTGCCTGGGAGGATTATGGCTACACCTTC. This chain uses TRBV30 with TRBJ1-2; unclear D gene. Germline loops: CDR1 GTSNPN, CDR2 SVGIG (reference sequence). This CDR3 spans 10 amino acids. The ends were cut back, 5 bases at V and 5 bases at J, with 6 bases in the middle.

The rearrangement links TRBV28 to TRBJ1-1, with TRBD1 identical over 9 bases. The germline V gene has CDR1 MDHEN and CDR2 SYDVKM. V dropped 5 bases and J dropped 5; count of bases not matched to a gene: 9. The CDR3 length is 15 residues. The DNA of the CDR3 is TGTGCCAGCAGTATCCCGGACAGGGGAGGGACTGAAGCTTTCTTT. It specifies CASSIPDRGGTEAFF.

The V and J genes are TRBV6-5 and TRBJ2-3; TRBD1 aligns across 7 bases. The germline gives CDR1 MNHEY, CDR2 SVGAGI. The CDR3 runs 13 residues. The CDR3 region is CTTSTGWTDTQYF. CDR3 nucleotides: TGTACCACCTCGACAGGGTGGACAGATACGCAGTATTTT.

The V call is TRBV27, the J call TRBJ1-5; TRBD1 matches 9 bases. V dropped 6 bases and J dropped 1; count of bases not matched to a gene: 7. The CDR3 consists of 16 residues. In germline, CDR1 is MNHEY, CDR2 SMNVEV (reference sequence). In nucleotides, the CDR3 is TGTGCCAGCAGGGATCGGACAGGGGTCAGCAATCAGCCCCAGCATTTT. It codes for CASRDRTGVSNQPQHF.

CDR3 nucleotides: TGTGCCAGCAGTGACTCCCCCCCAGGGGGCACTGAAGCTTTCTTT. This codes for CASSDSPPGGTEAFF. The rearrangement joins TRBV2 to TRBJ1-1; 7 bases agree with TRBD1. Germline V gene lookup returns CDR1 SNHLY and CDR2 FYNNEI. With 3 bases clipped from V and 4 bases from J, the junction kept 8 bases outside the gene matches. The CDR3 extends over 15 amino acids.

J is TRBJ2-1 and V is TRBV11-3; a weak D match, TRBD2 (6 bases). The length of the CDR3 is 15 residues. With 4 bases removed from V and 7 bases from J, the gap between germline ends came to 17 bases. Germline CDR1 and CDR2: SGHNT and YENEEA. The CDR3 bases are TGTGCCAGCAGCTGGCGGAGGGGCGCGGAAAATGAGCAGTTCTTC. Translated: CASSWRRGAENEQFF.

The V and J genes are TRBV6-5 and TRBJ2-7, with 11 bases identical to TRBD1. With V trimmed by 0 bases and J by 4 bases, 5 bases remained unmatched. The CDR3 extends over 16 amino acids. The germline gives CDR1 MNHEY, CDR2 SVGAGI. The CDR3 nucleotides read TGTGCCAGCAGTTACTCTACCGGGACAGGGGGGTACGAGCAGTACTTC. This encodes CASSYSTGTGGYEQYF.

About this clone itself: Germline is not matched at one junction end, which may reflect a read error. The chain couples TRBV15 to TRBJ2-7; D ambiguous. Per germline, CDR1 LNHNV and CDR2 YYDKDF (reference sequence). There are 14 residues in the CDR3. CDR3 region: CVTSRDRATYEQYF. CDR3 DNA sequence: TGTGTCACCAGCAGAGATCGAGCGACCTACGAGCAGTACTTC.

V is TRBV5-1 and J is TRBJ2-2; 12 nucleotides agree with TRBD2. V dropped 2 bases and J dropped 3; count of bases not matched to a gene: 8. Looked up from germline, CDR1 is SGHRS and CDR2 is YFSETQ. The CDR3 consists of 18 residues. CDR3 DNA sequence: TGCGCCAGCAGCTTTCGGCTAGCGGGGGGGCCTGACACCGGGGAGCTGTTTTTT. It codes for CASSFRLAGGPDTGELFF.

The chain joins TRBV18 to TRBJ1-2; a possible D gene is TRBD1 (5 bases). V lost 3 bases to trimming and J lost 8 bases, with 10 bases between them. The CDR3 covers 12 residues. The V gene's germline CDR1 is KGHSH and CDR2 LQKENI. The CDR3 loop reads CASSPAGGGYTF. The CDR3 DNA reads TGTGCCAGCTCACCTGCTGGGGGGGGCTACACCTTC.

The chain links TRBV5-8 to TRBJ1-2; tentatively, D is TRBD1 (6 bases). The CDR3 has 13 residues. The germline V gene encodes CDR1 SGHTS and CDR2 YDEGEE. Trimming took off 0 bases at V and 5 bases at J, with 8 bases between the two ends. In DNA, the CDR3 is TGTGCCAGCAGCTTGGAACAGGGTTATGGCTACACCTTC. It yields the protein CASSLEQGYGYTF.

The chain combines TRBV6-1 with TRBJ1-2; 8 bases fit TRBD1. Looked up from germline, CDR1 is MNHNS and CDR2 is SASEGT. The CDR3 length is 11 residues. Trimming at V came to 8 bases and at J to 7 bases, leaving 3 bases not matched to a gene. The CDR3 DNA reads TGTGCCAGCCTGGACAGGGTTGGCTACACCTTC. This encodes CASLDRVGYTF.

This chain links TRBV7-3 with TRBJ2-2, with 8 positions matching TRBD2. The V segment lost 5 bases and the J segment 2 bases; nucleotides outside the gene matches: 4. The germline V gene encodes CDR1 SGHTA and CDR2 FQGTGA. This CDR3 contains 15 residues. The CDR3, as DNA: TGTGCCAGCAGCCGTAGCGGGGTCAACACCGGGGAGCTGTTTTTT. As protein: CASSRSGVNTGELFF.

The CDR3 reads CASSSRLAGEETDTQYF. The CDR3, as DNA: TGTGCCAGCAGCTCTCGACTAGCGGGAGAGGAGACAGATACGCAGTATTTT. This chain connects TRBV7-3 to TRBJ2-3; 12 nucleotides align to TRBD2. The V gene end was trimmed by 4 bases and the J gene end by 3 bases; junction bases not matched to a gene: 8. This CDR3 contains 17 residues. Germline V gene lookup returns CDR1 SGHTA and CDR2 FQGTGA.

The chain joins TRBV9 to TRBJ1-6; TRBD1 matches 11 bases. J lost 10 bases, V lost 4 bases, and 7 bases had no gene match. CDR3 size: 15 residues. Per germline, CDR1 SGDLS and CDR2 YYNGEE. The CDR3 sequence is CASSSPGQGGSPLHF. The CDR3 DNA follows: TGTGCCAGCAGCAGCCCGGGACAGGGGGGATCACCCCTCCACTTT.

This sequence joins TRBV9 and TRBJ2-3; 8 positions match TRBD1. In germline, CDR1 is SGDLS, CDR2 YYNGEE. The trim removed 0 bases at V and 0 bases at J, leaving 6 bases unmatched. CDR3 size: 17 residues. CDR3 DNA sequence: TGTGCCAGCAGCGTAGGGGGACAGGAGGTTAGCACAGATACGCAGTATTTT. Protein sequence: CASSVGGQEVSTDTQYF.

The chain recombines TRBV5-1 with TRBJ2-1, with 9 bases identical to TRBD1. V gave up 3 bases and J gave up 6 bases; unmatched junction bases: 7. The length of the CDR3 is 15 residues. CDR1 is SGHRS, CDR2 YFSETQ, per germline. CDR3: CASSSGTGLGNEQFF. The CDR3, as DNA: TGCGCCAGCAGCTCGGGGACAGGGCTAGGCAATGAGCAGTTCTTC.

This chain joins TRBV6-5 and TRBJ1-2; no firm D call. Germline lookup yields CDR1 MNHEY and CDR2 SVGAGI. V was pared by 7 bases and J by 7 bases, with 7 bases between. This CDR3 has 10 residues. The CDR3 sequence is CASTPGGYTF. The CDR3, as DNA: TGTGCCAGCACCCCGGGTGGCTACACCTTC.

This clone was detected only once. The J gene is TRBJ2-7, the V gene TRBV30; 8 bases map to TRBD1. V was pared by 2 bases and J by 5 bases, with 5 bases of the junction left unmatched. This CDR3 is 13 amino acids long. CDR1 is GTSNPN and CDR2 is SVGIG in the germline V gene (reference sequence). This CDR3 is CAWSTQGGDEQYF. The CDR3 bases are TGTGCCTGGAGTACACAGGGGGGAGACGAGCAGTACTTC.

The chain uses TRBV6-5 and TRBJ1-1, with no clear D. The length of the CDR3 is 14 residues. Germline-derived CDR1 and CDR2 are MNHEY and SVGAGI. Trimming shortened V by 6 bases and J by 0 bases, and 11 bases separated the two germline ends. The CDR3 DNA reads as TGTGCCAGCAGCCCAGACTTATTGAACACTGAAGCTTTCTTT. Its protein is CASSPDLLNTEAFF.